The next 2 T cell receptor beta chains were all read from a single sample in a study of cytomegalovirus exposure and HLA in healthy donors. Libraries were prepared by immunoSEQ multiplex PCR; TCRdb keeps only in-frame clonotypes and omits some of them. The repertoire has tens of thousands of clones, roughly nine tenths of them found once; the top ten carry over 1%. The sample was PBMCs. These receptors came from a woman in her late teens or twenties in good health and CMV-seronegative.

The chain is built from TRBV6-1 and TRBJ2-5, with D possibly matching TRBD1 (6 bases). Between the trimmed V and J ends, which lost 4 bases and 1 base, there was a span of 13 bases. The CDR3 is 15 amino acids. CDR1 is MNHNS and CDR2 is SASEGT in the germline V gene. This chain's CDR3 is CASSVDRTLQETQYF. The CDR3 DNA sequence: TGTGCCAGCAGTGTTGACAGGACCCTCCAAGAGACCCAGTACTTC.

CDR3: CASSPTGRETQYF. CDR3 nucleotides: TGTGCCAGCAGCCCGACAGGGAGGGAGACCCAGTACTTC. The chain couples TRBV14 to TRBJ2-5; weak D call: TRBD1 (7 bases). Germline V lookup: CDR1 SGHDN, CDR2 FVKESK. The CDR3 sequence is 13 residues long. The V end was cut by 4 bases, the J end by 5 bases, with 11 bases between.